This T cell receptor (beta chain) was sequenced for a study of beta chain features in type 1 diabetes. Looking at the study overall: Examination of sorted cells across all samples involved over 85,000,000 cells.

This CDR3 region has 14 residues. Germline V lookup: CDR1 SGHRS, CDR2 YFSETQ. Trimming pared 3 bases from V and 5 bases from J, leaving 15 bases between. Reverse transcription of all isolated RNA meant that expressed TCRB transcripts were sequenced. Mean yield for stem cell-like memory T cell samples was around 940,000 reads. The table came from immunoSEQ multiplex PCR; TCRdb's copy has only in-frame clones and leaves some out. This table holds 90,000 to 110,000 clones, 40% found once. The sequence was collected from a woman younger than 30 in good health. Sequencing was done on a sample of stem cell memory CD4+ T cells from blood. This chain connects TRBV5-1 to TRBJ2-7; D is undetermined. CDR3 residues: CASSSGDFAHEQYF. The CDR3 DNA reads TGCGCCAGCAGCTCCGGAGATTTCGCACACGAGCAGTACTTC.